The TCR beta chain described here comes from a study of blood T cell repertoires in COVID-19. About the study: Acute and convalescent COVID-19 samples came from the United States, Italy and Spain. Sample material is recorded as cDNA or gDNA derived from T cells, B-cell-depleted T cells, or PBMCs.

Participant reports of clinical history set cohort assignment. Per the study methods: The assay estimated nucleated cells by amplifying reference gene primers. Clones were sequenced by immunoSEQ multiplex PCR, and TCRdb holds only the in-frame ones, with some missing. The DNA gave D and trimming, while V, J and clone size come from that table. Of approximately 180,000 clones in the sample, about 88% were seen once. J lost 12 bases, V lost 4 bases, and 12 bases had no gene match. CDR3 length equals 15 residues. Looked up from germline, CDR1 is LGHNA and CDR2 is YNFKEQ. The sequence was obtained from a woman between 35 and 50 years old with acute COVID-19. The rearrangement links TRBV4-2 to TRBJ2-1, with 10 bases matching TRBD2. The sample consisted of PBMCs or T cells enriched from blood (not recorded which). Here the CDR3 reads CASSLLGQRGGGQFF. The CDR3 DNA reads TGTGCCAGCAGCCTGCTTGGACAGCGGGGGGGTGGGCAGTTCTTC.